Below are 23 T cell receptor beta chains sequenced from a single sample in a study of shared clonotypes between healthy human individuals. Assay used: immunoSEQ multiplex PCR; TCRdb lists only in-frame clones, some missing. The sample yields roughly 1 million clones, approximately 72% seen once. Sequenced: memory CD4+ T cells sorted from blood. The subset was: CD45RA-negative fraction. These receptors all come from a man in his late teens or twenties in good health.

V is TRBV14 and J is TRBJ1-6; D is unresolved. The CDR3 runs to 16 residues. Between the trimmed V and J ends, which lost 0 bases and 10 bases, there was a span of 16 bases. Per the germline V gene, CDR1 is SGHDN and CDR2 is FVKESK. The CDR3 DNA is TGTGCCAGCAGCCAAGATGGAAAGGGCTGGAGCTCACCCCTCCACTTT. Translated, it gives CASSQDGKGWSSPLHF.

With respect to this clone: Other DNA sequences in this specimen translate into the identical CDR3. V is TRBV5-8 and J is TRBJ2-7; the match to TRBD1 covers 7 bases. CDR1 SGHTS and CDR2 YDEGEE come from the germline V gene. The length of the CDR3 is 14 residues. J was trimmed by 2 bases and V by 0 bases; bases with no gene match: 2. CDR3 protein: CASSLGQGAYEQYF. In DNA, the CDR3 is TGTGCCAGCAGCTTGGGACAGGGAGCCTACGAGCAGTACTTC.

The CDR3 region is CASSDDGNYGYTF. DNA of the CDR3: TGTGCCAGCAGCGACGACGGTAACTATGGCTACACCTTC. The chain recombines TRBV9 with TRBJ1-2; D uncertain. The CDR3 spans 13 residues. Germline lookup yields CDR1 SGDLS and CDR2 YYNGEE. V lost 3 bases to trimming and J lost 1 base, with 7 bases between them.

V is TRBV7-6 and J is TRBJ1-6; no clear D gene. V gave up 5 bases and J gave up 5 bases, with 4 bases separating them. Germline-derived CDR1 and CDR2 are SGHVS and FNYEAQ. CDR3 size: 12 residues. The CDR3 loop reads CASSTNNSPLHF. In DNA, the CDR3 is TGTGCCAGCAGCACCAATAATTCACCCCTCCACTTT.

This clone was seen only a few times. The rearrangement uses TRBV10-3 and TRBJ2-3; no reliable D call. The CDR3 runs 13 residues. The V and J ends lost 8 bases and 1 base respectively, with 10 bases between them. Per germline, CDR1 ENHRY and CDR2 SYGVKD. As DNA, the CDR3 is TGTGCCATCGGTAACGGAGGCACAGATACGCAGTATTTT. Encoded protein: CAIGNGGTDTQYF.

This clone appeared a single time. The chain is built from TRBV7-9 and TRBJ1-6; D is uncertain. The V end was cut by 1 base, the J end by 9 bases, with 19 bases between. The CDR3 length is 17 residues. The germline V gene encodes CDR1 SEHNR and CDR2 FQNEAQ (reference sequence). Written as DNA, the CDR3 is TGTGCCAGCAGCTTAGGAATGACGGGAGAAGTAGGTTCACCCCTCCACTTT. Amino acid sequence: CASSLGMTGEVGSPLHF.

The chain has TRBV30 and TRBJ1-6; no reliable D call. Trimming took off 7 bases at V and 14 bases at J, with 21 bases between the two ends. Germline loops: CDR1 GTSNPN, CDR2 SVGIG (reference sequence). This CDR3 comprises 13 residues. The DNA for the CDR3 is TGTGCCTCCGCGCAGGATGAGCCCGGAGCCCTCCACTTT. Protein: CASAQDEPGALHF. The full variable domain, its missing parts supplied by reference TRBV30 and TRBJ1-6, is SQTIHQWPATLVQPVGSPLSLECTVEGTSNPNLYWYRQAAGRGLQLLFYSVGIGQISSEVPQNLSASRPQDRQFILSSKKLLLSDSGFYLCASAQDEPGALHFGNGTRLTVT.

The chain combines TRBV5-4 with TRBJ2-1, with 9 bases identical to TRBD1. Germline values: CDR1 SGHNT, CDR2 YYREEE (reference sequence). The CDR3 runs to 15 residues. V was clipped by 4 bases and J by 6 bases; unmatched bases: 8. In DNA form, the CDR3 reads TGTGCCAGCAGCCCGGGACAGGGCTCTAGCAATGAGCAGTTCTTC. Protein: CASSPGQGSSNEQFF.

The rearrangement joins TRBV30 to TRBJ2-1; no reliable D call. The germline V gene has CDR1 GTSNPN and CDR2 SVGIG (reference sequence). This CDR3 comprises 13 residues. Trimming shortened V by 0 bases and J by 5 bases, and 8 bases separated the two germline ends. The CDR3 coding sequence is TGTGCCTGGAGTGTAGGACCTAACAATGAGCAGTTCTTC. Encoded protein: CAWSVGPNNEQFF.

CDR3 coding DNA: TGTGCCAGCAGTTTATCCCTAGCGGGACCGGAGTACAATGAGCAGTTCTTC. Residues: CASSLSLAGPEYNEQFF. The chain is built from TRBV27 and TRBJ2-1; 9 nucleotides align to TRBD2. This CDR3 comprises 17 residues. Germline-derived CDR1 and CDR2 are MNHEY and SMNVEV (reference sequence). V dropped 0 bases and J dropped 4; count of bases not matched to a gene: 7.

The table lists this clone with a count of one. V is TRBV11-2 and J is TRBJ1-3; TRBD1 matches 7 bases. V shed 5 bases, J shed 0 bases, and the junction held 4 bases outside the gene matches. The CDR3 has 15 amino acids. Per the germline V gene, CDR1 is SGHAT and CDR2 is FQNNGV. The CDR3 nucleotides are TGTGCCAGCAGCGCGGGACAGAGCTCTGGAAACACCATATATTTT. It specifies CASSAGQSSGNTIYF.

J is TRBJ2-1 and V is TRBV7-8; 8 bases fit TRBD1. The CDR3 length is 17 residues. Germline trimming cut 5 bases from V and 9 bases from J; bases unmatched to any gene: 18. Germline CDR1 SGHVS, CDR2 FQNEAQ. The CDR3 DNA reads as TGTGCCAGCAGCGACAGGGGTAGGTCATCCCCGCTAAGTGAGCAGTTCTTC. Encoded protein: CASSDRGRSSPLSEQFF.

The chain has TRBV11-2 and TRBJ2-4; 11 nucleotides agree with TRBD2. With 3 bases clipped from V and 0 bases from J, the junction kept 7 bases outside the gene matches. The CDR3 totals 18 residues. CDR1 and CDR2 from the germline V gene are SGHAT and FQNNGV. This chain's CDR3 is CASSLAGTSGIAKNIQYF. Here the CDR3 DNA reads TGTGCCAGCAGCTTGGCCGGGACTAGCGGAATAGCCAAAAACATTCAGTACTTC.

With regard to this clone: Additional DNA sequences in this sample encode the identical CDR3. The gene calls are TRBV7-3 and TRBJ2-2; D is uncertain. Germline-derived CDR1 and CDR2 are SGHTA and FQGTGA. V was trimmed by 0 bases and J by 5 bases, leaving 4 bases between them. The CDR3 covers 13 residues. The CDR3 is CASSLTGTGELFF. The DNA for the CDR3 is TGTGCCAGCAGCTTAACTGGAACCGGGGAGCTGTTTTTT.

The chain recombines TRBV7-6 with TRBJ1-1, with D perhaps matching TRBD1 (5 bases). Germline CDR1 SGHVS, CDR2 FNYEAQ. This CDR3 comprises 13 residues. V was clipped by 5 bases and J by 7 bases, with 14 bases between them. CDR3 sequence: CASSTGQGREAFF. Here the CDR3 DNA reads TGTGCCAGCAGCACCGGACAAGGTCGTGAAGCTTTCTTT.

This clone was detected a few times. The chain uses TRBV5-1 and TRBJ1-1; D gene ambiguous. Trimming took off 5 bases at V and 2 bases at J, with 19 bases between the two ends. Germline V CDR1 and CDR2: SGHRS, YFSETQ. CDR3 length: 16 amino acids. CDR3 residues: CASRLGLTGGNTEAFF. The DNA for the CDR3 is TGCGCCAGCAGACTGGGGTTGACGGGCGGTAACACTGAAGCTTTCTTT.

This clone was observed a handful of times. The gene calls are TRBV13 and TRBJ1-6, with 8 bases lining up with TRBD1. Germline V gene data show CDR1 as PRHDT and CDR2 as FYEKMQ (reference sequence). The CDR3 runs 15 residues. The V segment lost 6 bases and the J segment 10 bases; nucleotides outside the gene matches: 11. The CDR3 spells CASRIGQGRESPLHF. As DNA, the CDR3 is TGTGCCAGCAGGATAGGACAGGGTAGGGAATCACCCCTCCACTTT.

The DNA for the CDR3 is TGTGCCAGCAGCTATTCTCTAGGACTGGGGACAGGGGAATACGAGCAGTACTTC. As protein: CASSYSLGLGTGEYEQYF. This chain joins TRBV28 and TRBJ2-7; 10 positions match TRBD1. Germline trimming cut 6 bases from V and 4 bases from J; bases unmatched to any gene: 18. Germline values: CDR1 MDHEN, CDR2 SYDVKM. This CDR3 has 18 residues.

This chain joins TRBV7-8 and TRBJ1-5; the match to TRBD1 covers 9 bases. Germline loops: CDR1 SGHVS, CDR2 FQNEAQ. The CDR3 runs 18 residues. V lost 5 bases, J lost 0 bases, and 11 bases stayed unmatched. CDR3 residues: CASSGNPGTGHSNQPQHF. The CDR3, as DNA: TGTGCCAGCAGCGGAAATCCTGGGACAGGGCATAGCAATCAGCCCCAGCATTTT.

The chain couples TRBV29-1 to TRBJ2-5; the D gene is possibly TRBD1 (6 bases). The DNA end favors TRBJ2-7, so the J call may be wrong. Per the germline V gene, CDR1 is SQVTM and CDR2 is ANQGSEA. The CDR3 contains 14 residues. This chain's CDR3 is CSVRKDSDSYEQYF. CDR3 nucleotides: TGCAGCGTGAGGAAGGACAGCGACTCCTACGAGCAGTACTTC.

This clone appeared many times. This chain joins TRBV5-4 and TRBJ2-1; perhaps D is TRBD1 or TRBD2 (6 bases each). Germline V gives CDR1 SGHNT, CDR2 YYREEE (reference sequence). Deletions cut 2 bases from V and 4 bases from J, with 13 bases between. The CDR3 has 15 residues. CDR3 residues: CASSFDQGGYNEQFF. CDR3 DNA sequence: TGTGCCAGCAGCTTTGACCAAGGGGGGTACAATGAGCAGTTCTTC. Using reference TRBV5-4 and TRBJ2-1 for the parts outside the CDR3, the full variable domain is ETGVTQSPTHLIKTRGQQVTLRCSSQSGHNTVSWYQQALGQGPQFIFQYYREEENGRGNFPPRFSGLQFPNYSSELNVNALELDDSALYLCASSFDQGGYNEQFFGPGTRLTVL.

The genes are TRBV5-4 and TRBJ2-1, with a possible D match to TRBD2 (5 bases). The CDR3 length is 15 residues. CDR1 and CDR2 from the germline V gene are SGHNT and YYREEE (reference sequence). V lost 0 bases and J 2 bases, leaving 9 bases between the germline ends. The DNA of the CDR3 is TGTGCCAGCAGCTTGGAGAGCGGAGCCTACAATGAGCAGTTCTTC. As protein: CASSLESGAYNEQFF.

J is TRBJ1-4 and V is TRBV28; D gene ambiguous. CDR1 is MDHEN and CDR2 is SYDVKM in the germline V gene. V lost 3 bases to trimming and J lost 5 bases, with 13 bases between them. The CDR3 has 15 amino acids. CDR3: CASSFPPGGNEKLFF. CDR3 bases: TGTGCCAGCAGTTTCCCACCCGGCGGGAATGAAAAACTGTTTTTT.